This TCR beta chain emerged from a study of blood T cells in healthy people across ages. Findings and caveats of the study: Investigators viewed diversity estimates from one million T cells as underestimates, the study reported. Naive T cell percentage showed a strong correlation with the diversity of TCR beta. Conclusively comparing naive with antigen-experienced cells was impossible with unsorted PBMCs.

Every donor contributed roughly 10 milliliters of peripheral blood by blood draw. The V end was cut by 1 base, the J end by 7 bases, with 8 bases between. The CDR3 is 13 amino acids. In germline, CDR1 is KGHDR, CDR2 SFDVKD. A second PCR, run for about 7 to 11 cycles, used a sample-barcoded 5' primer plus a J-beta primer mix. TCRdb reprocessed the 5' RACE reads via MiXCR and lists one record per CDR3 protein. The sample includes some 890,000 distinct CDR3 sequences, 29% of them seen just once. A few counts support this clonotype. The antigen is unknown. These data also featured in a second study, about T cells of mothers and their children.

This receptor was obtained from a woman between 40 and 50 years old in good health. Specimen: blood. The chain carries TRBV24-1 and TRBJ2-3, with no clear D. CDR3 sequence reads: CATSDFKAYTQYF. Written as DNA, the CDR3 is TGTGCCACCAGTGATTTTAAAGCCTATACGCAGTATTTT.